This passage covers 8 T cell receptor beta chains from one sample sequenced in a study of cytomegalovirus exposure and HLA in healthy donors. A multiplex PCR was run with 60 Vbeta primers and 13 Jbeta primers. Using immunoSEQ multiplex PCR, the repertoire was profiled, and TCRdb retains in-frame clones only, with some absent. The sample includes about 200,000 clones, about 87% seen only once; the top ten take over 1%. What was sequenced was PBMCs. The origin of the receptors is a man aged 25-45 years in good health and CMV-seronegative.

This chain uses TRBV9 with TRBJ2-3; 8 nucleotides line up with TRBD2. Trimming cost V 0 bases and J 0 bases; bases outside gene matches: 6. The CDR3 has 17 residues. From germline, CDR1 is SGDLS and CDR2 YYNGEE. The CDR3 bases are TGTGCCAGCAGCGTAGCTCGAGGCGGGAGGAGCACAGATACGCAGTATTTT. Translated: CASSVARGGRSTDTQYF.

The gene calls are TRBV9 and TRBJ2-7; D perhaps matches TRBD2 (6 bases). Looked up from germline, CDR1 is SGDLS and CDR2 is YYNGEE. V lost 2 bases to trimming and J lost 4 bases, with 22 bases between them. The CDR3 totals 17 residues. This CDR3 is CASSVFVPGEWGYEQYF. In DNA form, the CDR3 reads TGTGCCAGCAGCGTGTTCGTACCGGGAGAGTGGGGATACGAGCAGTACTTC.

In nucleotides, the CDR3 is TGTGCCAGCAGCTTAGGTCACAGTTCCTACGAGCAGTACTTC. It specifies CASSLGHSSYEQYF. The J gene is TRBJ2-7, the V gene TRBV7-2, with D uncertain. Germline CDR1 is SGHTA and CDR2 is FQGNSA. There are 14 residues in the CDR3. Trimming shortened V by 1 base and J by 1 base, and 8 bases separated the two germline ends.

This clone has a single count. The rearrangement links TRBV7-9 to TRBJ2-1; 9 nucleotides align to TRBD2. Germline V gene sequence: CDR1 SEHNR, CDR2 FQNEAQ (reference sequence). This CDR3 spans 17 amino acids. V lost 1 base and J lost 3; bases outside the gene matches: 7. As DNA, the CDR3 is TGTGCCAGCAGCTTAGGACGGCGGGGGGGTTTCTACAATGAGCAGTTCTTC. This codes for CASSLGRRGGFYNEQFF. The full variable domain, its missing parts supplied by reference TRBV7-9 and TRBJ2-1, is DTGVSQNPRHKITKRGQNVTFRCDPISEHNRLYWYRQTLGQGPEFLTYFQNEAQLEKSRLLSDRFSAERPKGSFSTLEIQRTEQGDSAMYLCASSLGRRGGFYNEQFFGPGTRLTVL.

The V gene is TRBV28, the J gene TRBJ2-5; weak D call: TRBD1 (6 bases). Deletions cut 6 bases from V and 1 base from J, with 12 bases between. Germline CDR1 MDHEN, CDR2 SYDVKM. The CDR3 is made up of 14 amino acids. The CDR3 DNA is TGTGCCAGCAGAACCCGGGACACCCAAGAGACCCAGTACTTC. Encoded protein: CASRTRDTQETQYF. Variable domain in full (rest from reference TRBV28 and TRBJ2-5): DVKVTQSSRYLVKRTGEKVFLECVQDMDHENMFWYRQDPGLGLRLIYFSYDVKMKEKGDIPEGYSVSREKKERFSLILESASTNQTSMYLCASRTRDTQETQYFGPGTRLLVL.

The chain carries TRBV27 and TRBJ1-2, with TRBD1 matching over 7 bases. The CDR3 consists of 13 residues. Trimming cost V 6 bases and J 6 bases; bases outside gene matches: 7. Per the germline V gene, CDR1 is MNHEY and CDR2 is SMNVEV (reference sequence). The CDR3 protein is CASRAQGIDGYTF. The CDR3 DNA sequence: TGTGCCAGCAGGGCACAGGGGATCGATGGCTACACCTTC.

This sequence joins TRBV6-1 and TRBJ1-5; D gene uncertain. The germline CDR1 and CDR2 sequences are MNHNS and SASEGT. The CDR3 has 16 amino acids. V was cut by 3 bases and J by 1 base, with 13 bases left in between. The CDR3 DNA is TGTGCCAGCAGTGACATTAGTTCGGGGAGCAATCAGCCCCAGCATTTT. The encoded protein is CASSDISSGSNQPQHF.

V and J are TRBV30 and TRBJ1-3; TRBD1 agrees at 9 bases. Germline trimming cut 2 bases from V and 3 bases from J; bases unmatched to any gene: 2. Germline CDR1 reads GTSNPN; CDR2 reads SVGIG (reference sequence). The CDR3 runs 14 residues. The DNA for the CDR3 is TGTGCCTGGAGTCGGACAGGGGATGGAAACACCATATATTTT. It specifies CAWSRTGDGNTIYF.